This TCR beta chain was sequenced in a study of blood T cell repertoires in COVID-19. Exposed enrollees had met someone with a PCR-confirmed or clinician-diagnosed COVID-19 case at some point within the 2 weeks before study entry. Under the authors' procedure: Cell counts per sample came from amplifying reference gene primers. Some clones are missing from TCRdb's copy, which holds only in-frame ones; the method was immunoSEQ multiplex PCR. The D gene and trimming were derived from the DNA, and the V and J assignments and clone size from that table. Here the sample spans 430,000 or so clones, more than 70% being singletons. The clonotype originates from a young woman who had been exposed to COVID-19. Sequencing was carried out using PBMCs or T cells enriched from blood (not recorded which).

The CDR3 nucleotides read TGTGCCAGCAGTCCAACCGGGTATCGAGGGGGCCCCTCTGGAAACACCATATATTTT. Translation gives CASSPTGYRGGPSGNTIYF. This sequence joins TRBV28 and TRBJ1-3; TRBD1 agrees at 7 bases. Germline assignment: CDR1 MDHEN and CDR2 SYDVKM. The CDR3 consists of 19 residues. The J segment lost 0 bases and the V segment lost 5 bases, leaving 16 bases of the junction unmatched. Variable domain in full (rest from reference TRBV28 and TRBJ1-3): DVKVTQSSRYLVKRTGEKVFLECVQDMDHENMFWYRQDPGLGLRLIYFSYDVKMKEKGDIPEGYSVSREKKERFSLILESASTNQTSMYLCASSPTGYRGGPSGNTIYFGEGSWLTVV.